These T cell receptor beta chains were read from a single sample in a study of blood T cell repertoires in COVID-19. Data came from immunoSEQ multiplex PCR; TCRdb stores just in-frame clones and leaves some out. In the table there are some 180,000 clones, around 85% of which are singletons. The specimen was PBMCs or T cells enriched from blood (not recorded which). The receptors originated from a man aged 35 to 55 who had recovered from COVID-19. CDR3s include the opening cysteine and the closing phenylalanine or tryptophan. D genes are given only for firm matches. Not every row has a clone size; where given, it reads once, few, many or a size class.

clone size: NA; V gene: TRBV10-2; D gene: TRBD2; J gene: TRBJ2-2; CDR3 protein: CASRGEPYTGELFF; CDR3 DNA: TGCGCCAGCCGGGGGGAGCCGTACACCGGGGAGCTGTTTTTT
clone size: NA; V gene: TRBV28; D gene: TRBD1; J gene: TRBJ1-2; CDR3 protein: CASSFSRTGGYYGYTF; CDR3 DNA: TGTGCCAGCAGTTTCTCCCGGACAGGGGGCTACTATGGCTACACCTTC
clone size: few; V gene: TRBV4-2; D gene: TRBD2; J gene: TRBJ2-1; CDR3 protein: CASSRPSGGAAYNEQFF; CDR3 DNA: TGTGCCAGCAGCCGTCCTAGCGGGGGGGCCGCCTACAATGAGCAGTTCTTC
clone size: NA; V gene: TRBV11-3; D gene: NA; J gene: TRBJ2-7; CDR3 protein: CASSLGSGGAYEQYF; CDR3 DNA: TGTGCCAGCAGCTTAGGGTCCGGGGGTGCCTACGAGCAGTACTTC
clone size: NA; V gene: TRBV28; D gene: NA; J gene: TRBJ1-2; CDR3 protein: CASRAGATYGYTF; CDR3 DNA: TGTGCCAGCAGGGCAGGGGCCACCTATGGCTACACCTTC
clone size: NA; V gene: TRBV28; D gene: NA; J gene: TRBJ1-2; CDR3 protein: CASSFGQNYGYTF; CDR3 DNA: TGTGCCAGCAGTTTCGGACAAAACTATGGCTACACCTTC
clone size: NA; V gene: TRBV4-1; D gene: TRBD1; J gene: TRBJ2-1; CDR3 protein: CASSHWDSNEQFF; CDR3 DNA: TGCGCCAGCAGCCATTGGGACAGCAATGAGCAGTTCTTC
clone size: NA; V gene: TRBV20-1; D gene: NA; J gene: TRBJ2-1; CDR3 protein: CSARGHNEQFF; CDR3 DNA: TGCAGTGCTCGAGGGCACAATGAGCAGTTCTTC
clone size: NA; V gene: TRBV12-1; D gene: NA; J gene: TRBJ1-5; CDR3 protein: CASRWQGNQPQHF; CDR3 DNA: TGTGCCAGCAGGTGGCAGGGCAATCAGCCCCAGCATTTT
clone size: NA; V gene: TRBV19; D gene: TRBD1; J gene: TRBJ1-2; CDR3 protein: CASTHRSWTGGAVGGYTF; CDR3 DNA: TGTGCCAGTACCCATCGATCGTGGACAGGGGGCGCGGTCGGTGGCTACACCTTC
clone size: NA; V gene: TRBV6-5; D gene: TRBD1; J gene: TRBJ1-3; CDR3 protein: CASRDRLSGNTIYF; CDR3 DNA: TGTGCCAGCAGGGACAGGTTGTCTGGAAACACCATATATTTT
clone size: once; V gene: TRBV30; D gene: NA; J gene: TRBJ1-5; CDR3 protein: CAWSVGGDQPQHF; CDR3 DNA: TGTGCCTGGAGTGTAGGAGGTGATCAGCCCCAGCATTTT
clone size: NA; V gene: TRBV2; D gene: NA; J gene: TRBJ1-2; CDR3 protein: CASSVQANYGYTF; CDR3 DNA: TGTGCCAGCAGTGTTCAGGCTAACTATGGCTACACCTTC
clone size: NA; V gene: TRBV11-3; D gene: TRBD1; J gene: TRBJ2-7; CDR3 protein: CASKTGGYEQYF; CDR3 DNA: TGTGCCAGCAAAACAGGGGGCTACGAGCAGTACTTC
clone size: NA; V gene: TRBV3-1/TRBV3-2; D gene: TRBD1; J gene: TRBJ1-1; CDR3 protein: CASSQAHWDRVTEAFF; CDR3 DNA: TGTGCCAGCAGCCAAGCGCATTGGGACAGGGTGACTGAAGCTTTCTTT
clone size: NA; V gene: TRBV18; D gene: NA; J gene: TRBJ1-5; CDR3 protein: CASSPLPGKSDMSNQPQHF; CDR3 DNA: TGTGCCAGCTCACCGCTTCCAGGGAAATCGGATATGAGCAATCAGCCCCAGCATTTT
clone size: NA; V gene: TRBV6-1; D gene: NA; J gene: TRBJ1-1; CDR3 protein: CASSEILLRQGNTEAFF; CDR3 DNA: TGTGCCAGCAGTGAAATTCTGTTGCGGCAGGGGAACACTGAAGCTTTCTTT
clone size: NA; V gene: TRBV19; D gene: TRBD1; J gene: TRBJ1-2; CDR3 protein: CASTTRGKDGYTF; CDR3 DNA: TGTGCCAGTACCACCAGGGGGAAGGATGGCTACACCTTC
clone size: NA; V gene: TRBV7-8; D gene: TRBD2; J gene: TRBJ2-7; CDR3 protein: CASSLETSGRALRYEQYF; CDR3 DNA: TGTGCCAGCAGCTTAGAAACTAGCGGGAGGGCTTTAAGGTACGAGCAGTACTTC
clone size: NA; V gene: TRBV6-5; D gene: NA; J gene: TRBJ1-2; CDR3 protein: CASSYSDSLSPSGYTF; CDR3 DNA: TGTGCCAGCAGTTACTCGGACTCATTGTCCCCGAGCGGCTACACCTTC
clone size: NA; V gene: TRBV19; D gene: TRBD2; J gene: TRBJ2-5; CDR3 protein: CASSSGGRARETQYF; CDR3 DNA: TGTGCCAGTAGTAGTGGCGGGAGGGCCAGAGAGACCCAGTACTTC
clone size: once; V gene: TRBV7-9; D gene: NA; J gene: TRBJ1-5; CDR3 protein: CASSLKGGQPQHF; CDR3 DNA: TGTGCCAGCAGCTTAAAAGGGGGACAGCCCCAGCATTTT
clone size: NA; V gene: TRBV27; D gene: TRBD1; J gene: TRBJ2-1; CDR3 protein: CASSSCRGRDEQFF; CDR3 DNA: TGTGCCAGCAGTTCGTGCAGGGGGAGAGATGAGCAGTTCTTC
clone size: once; V gene: TRBV7-6; D gene: TRBD2; J gene: TRBJ2-1; CDR3 protein: CASTGFGGGALGNEQFF; CDR3 DNA: TGTGCCAGCACCGGGTTTGGCGGGGGGGCTCTGGGTAATGAGCAGTTCTTC
clone size: NA; V gene: TRBV28; D gene: TRBD2; J gene: TRBJ2-5; CDR3 protein: CASSFKVSASGRRETQYF; CDR3 DNA: TGTGCCAGCAGTTTTAAGGTGTCGGCTAGCGGGAGACGGGAGACCCAGTACTTC
clone size: once; V gene: TRBV5-1; D gene: TRBD2; J gene: TRBJ2-5; CDR3 protein: CASSLVGGGFQETQYF; CDR3 DNA: TGCGCCAGCAGCTTGGTTGGCGGGGGGTTTCAAGAGACCCAGTACTTC
clone size: NA; V gene: TRBV3-1/TRBV3-2; D gene: NA; J gene: TRBJ2-2; CDR3 protein: CASSQVANTGELFF; CDR3 DNA: TGTGCCAGCAGCCAAGTGGCTAACACCGGGGAGCTGTTTTTT
clone size: NA; V gene: TRBV29-1; D gene: NA; J gene: TRBJ2-7; CDR3 protein: CSVREDSYEQYF; CDR3 DNA: TGCAGCGTACGAGAAGACAGCTACGAGCAGTACTTC
clone size: NA; V gene: TRBV9; D gene: TRBD1; J gene: TRBJ1-1; CDR3 protein: CASSVVDRGTEAFF; CDR3 DNA: TGTGCCAGCAGCGTAGTTGACAGGGGGACTGAAGCTTTCTTT
clone size: NA; V gene: TRBV9; D gene: NA; J gene: TRBJ2-2; CDR3 protein: CASSVGSGILTGELFF; CDR3 DNA: TGTGCCAGCAGCGTAGGATCCGGTATTTTGACCGGGGAGCTGTTTTTT
clone size: NA; V gene: TRBV6-6; D gene: TRBD2; J gene: TRBJ2-1; CDR3 protein: CASSREGYNEQFF; CDR3 DNA: TGTGCCAGCAGCCGGGAGGGGTACAATGAGCAGTTCTTC
clone size: NA; V gene: TRBV30; D gene: NA; J gene: TRBJ1-4; CDR3 protein: CAWSRGGATNEKLFF; CDR3 DNA: TGTGCCTGGAGTAGAGGTGGCGCAACTAATGAAAAACTGTTTTTT
clone size: few; V gene: TRBV5-1; D gene: NA; J gene: TRBJ2-1; CDR3 protein: CASSLELGGTFNSYNEQFF; CDR3 DNA: TGCGCCAGCAGCTTGGAATTGGGGGGTACCTTTAACAGCTACAATGAGCAGTTCTTC
clone size: NA; V gene: TRBV7-2; D gene: NA; J gene: TRBJ1-3; CDR3 protein: CASSLGGRVGNTIYF; CDR3 DNA: TGTGCCAGCAGCCTCGGAGGTCGTGTTGGAAACACCATATATTTT
clone size: NA; V gene: TRBV11-2; D gene: TRBD1; J gene: TRBJ1-1; CDR3 protein: CASSTGTGREAFF; CDR3 DNA: TGTGCCAGCAGCACTGGGACAGGGAGAGAAGCTTTCTTT
clone size: NA; V gene: TRBV6-1; D gene: TRBD1; J gene: TRBJ1-4; CDR3 protein: CASSEEGTAYEKLFF; CDR3 DNA: TGTGCCAGCAGTGAAGAGGGGACAGCTTATGAAAAACTGTTTTTT
clone size: NA; V gene: TRBV27; D gene: TRBD2; J gene: TRBJ2-7; CDR3 protein: CASSIRRTSGPYEQYF; CDR3 DNA: TGTGCCAGCAGTATCCGAAGGACTAGCGGTCCCTACGAGCAGTACTTC
clone size: NA; V gene: TRBV11-2; D gene: NA; J gene: TRBJ2-1; CDR3 protein: CASSPSQQGWDNEQFF; CDR3 DNA: TGTGCCAGCAGCCCATCCCAGCAGGGATGGGACAATGAGCAGTTCTTC
clone size: once; V gene: TRBV5-1; D gene: NA; J gene: TRBJ2-7; CDR3 protein: CASSLTSSYEQYF; CDR3 DNA: TGCGCCAGCAGCTTGACGAGCTCCTACGAGCAGTACTTC